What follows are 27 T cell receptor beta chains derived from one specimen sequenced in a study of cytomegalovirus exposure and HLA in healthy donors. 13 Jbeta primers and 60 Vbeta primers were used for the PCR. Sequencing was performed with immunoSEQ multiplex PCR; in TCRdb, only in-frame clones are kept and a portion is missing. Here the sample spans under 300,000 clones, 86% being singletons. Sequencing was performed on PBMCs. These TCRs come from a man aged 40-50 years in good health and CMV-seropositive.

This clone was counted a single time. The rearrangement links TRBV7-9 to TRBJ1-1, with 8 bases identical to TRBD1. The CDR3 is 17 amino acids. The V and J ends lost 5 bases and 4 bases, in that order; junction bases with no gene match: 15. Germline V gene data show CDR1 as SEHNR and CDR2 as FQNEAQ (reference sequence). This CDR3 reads CASSPAVAGGWSTEAFF. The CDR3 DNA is TGTGCCAGCAGCCCGGCGGTGGCAGGGGGCTGGAGCACTGAAGCTTTCTTT.

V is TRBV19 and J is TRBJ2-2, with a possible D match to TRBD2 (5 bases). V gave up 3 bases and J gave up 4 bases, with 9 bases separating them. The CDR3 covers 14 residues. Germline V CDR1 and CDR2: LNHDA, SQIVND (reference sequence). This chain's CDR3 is CASSILAGTGELFF. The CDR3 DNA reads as TGTGCCAGTAGTATTTTGGCGGGCACCGGGGAGCTGTTTTTT.

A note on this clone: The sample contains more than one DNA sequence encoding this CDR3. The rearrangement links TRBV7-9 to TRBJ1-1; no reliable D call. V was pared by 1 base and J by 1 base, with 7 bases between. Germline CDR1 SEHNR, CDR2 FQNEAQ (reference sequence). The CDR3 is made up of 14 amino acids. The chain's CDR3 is CASSLGATNTEAFF. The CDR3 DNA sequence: TGTGCCAGCAGCTTAGGGGCCACGAACACTGAAGCTTTCTTT.

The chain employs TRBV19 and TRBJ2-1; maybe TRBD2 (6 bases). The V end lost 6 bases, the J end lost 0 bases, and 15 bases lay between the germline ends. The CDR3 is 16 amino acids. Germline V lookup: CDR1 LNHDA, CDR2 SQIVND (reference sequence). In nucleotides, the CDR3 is TGTGCCAGTAGCGGGTTTGGGGGGAGCTCCTACAATGAGCAGTTCTTC. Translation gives CASSGFGGSSYNEQFF.

CDR3 sequence: CASRLPGTEAFF. The CDR3 bases are TGTGCCAGCAGGCTACCCGGGACTGAAGCTTTCTTT. The chain recombines TRBV28 with TRBJ1-1; no clear D. V gave up 6 bases and J gave up 5 bases, with 10 bases separating them. The germline V gene has CDR1 MDHEN and CDR2 SYDVKM. This CDR3 is 12 amino acids long.

This CDR3 reads CASSFLAGGTGELFF. CDR3 coding DNA: TGTGCCAGCAGTTTCCTAGCGGGGGGCACCGGGGAGCTGTTTTTT. V and J are TRBV6-1 and TRBJ2-2, with 11 positions matching TRBD2. J was trimmed by 4 bases and V by 5 bases; bases with no gene match: 3. Germline assignment: CDR1 MNHNS and CDR2 SASEGT. This CDR3 is built from 15 residues.

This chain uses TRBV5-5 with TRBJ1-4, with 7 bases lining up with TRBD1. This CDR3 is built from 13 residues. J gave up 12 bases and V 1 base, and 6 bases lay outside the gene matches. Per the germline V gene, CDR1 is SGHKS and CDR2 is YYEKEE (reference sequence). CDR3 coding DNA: TGTGCCAGCAGCTTGCCGGACAGGAAAGAACTGTTTTTT. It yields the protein CASSLPDRKELFF. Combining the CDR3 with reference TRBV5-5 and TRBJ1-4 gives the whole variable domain DAGVTQSPTHLIKTRGQQVTLRCSPISGHKSVSWYQQVLGQGPQFIFQYYEKEERGRGNFPDRFSARQFPNYSSELNVNALLLGDSALYLCASSLPDRKELFFGSGTQLSVL.

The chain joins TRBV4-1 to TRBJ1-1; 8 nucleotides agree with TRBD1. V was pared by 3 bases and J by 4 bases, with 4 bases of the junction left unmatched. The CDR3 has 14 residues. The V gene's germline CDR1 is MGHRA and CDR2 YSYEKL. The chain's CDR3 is CASSQDRVGTEAFF. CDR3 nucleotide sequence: TGCGCCAGCAGCCAGGACAGGGTGGGCACTGAAGCTTTCTTT.

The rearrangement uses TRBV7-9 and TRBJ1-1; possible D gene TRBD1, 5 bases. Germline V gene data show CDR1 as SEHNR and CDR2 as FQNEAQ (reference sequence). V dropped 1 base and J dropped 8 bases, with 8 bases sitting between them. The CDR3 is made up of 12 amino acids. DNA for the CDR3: TGTGCCAGCAGCTTAGTGCCAGGGGAAGCTTTCTTT. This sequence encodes CASSLVPGEAFF.

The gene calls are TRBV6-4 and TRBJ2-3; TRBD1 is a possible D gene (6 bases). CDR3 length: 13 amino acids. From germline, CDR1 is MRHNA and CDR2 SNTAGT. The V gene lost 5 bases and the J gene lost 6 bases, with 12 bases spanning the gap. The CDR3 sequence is CASSYREGDTQYF. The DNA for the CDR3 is TGTGCCAGCAGTTACAGGGAAGGGGATACGCAGTATTTT.

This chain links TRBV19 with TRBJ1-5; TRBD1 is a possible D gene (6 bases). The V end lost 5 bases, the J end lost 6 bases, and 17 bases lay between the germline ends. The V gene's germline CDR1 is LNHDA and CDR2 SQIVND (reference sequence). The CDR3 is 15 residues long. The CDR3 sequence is CASSPGAGLGQPQHF. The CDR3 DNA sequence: TGTGCCAGTAGTCCAGGGGCAGGGTTGGGTCAGCCCCAGCATTTT.

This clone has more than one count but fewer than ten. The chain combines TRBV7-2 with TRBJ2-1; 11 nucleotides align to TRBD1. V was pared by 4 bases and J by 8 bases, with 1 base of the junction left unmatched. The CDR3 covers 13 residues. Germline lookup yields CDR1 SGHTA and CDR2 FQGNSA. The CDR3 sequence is CASSWTGGYEQFF. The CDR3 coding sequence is TGTGCCAGCAGCTGGACAGGGGGCTATGAGCAGTTCTTC.

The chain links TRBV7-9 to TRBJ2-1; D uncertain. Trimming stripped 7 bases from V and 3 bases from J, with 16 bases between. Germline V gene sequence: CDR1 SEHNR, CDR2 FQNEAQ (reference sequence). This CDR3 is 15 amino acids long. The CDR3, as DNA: TGTGCCAGCAATCCCCCAGAACTACGCTACAATGAGCAGTTCTTC. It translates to CASNPPELRYNEQFF.

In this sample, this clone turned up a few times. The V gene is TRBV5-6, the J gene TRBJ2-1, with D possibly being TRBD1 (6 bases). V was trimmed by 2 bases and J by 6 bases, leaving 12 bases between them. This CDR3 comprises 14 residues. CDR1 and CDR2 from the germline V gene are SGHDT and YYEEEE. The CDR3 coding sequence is TGTGCCAGCAGCTTACAGGGCCCGGGCAATGAGCAGTTCTTC. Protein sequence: CASSLQGPGNEQFF.

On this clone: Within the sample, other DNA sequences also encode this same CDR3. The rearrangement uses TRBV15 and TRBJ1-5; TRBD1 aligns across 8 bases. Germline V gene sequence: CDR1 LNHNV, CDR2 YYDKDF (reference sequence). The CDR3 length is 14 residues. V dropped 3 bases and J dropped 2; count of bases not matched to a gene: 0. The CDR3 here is CATSRGQGNQPQHF. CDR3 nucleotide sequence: TGTGCCACCAGCAGGGGACAGGGCAATCAGCCCCAGCATTTT. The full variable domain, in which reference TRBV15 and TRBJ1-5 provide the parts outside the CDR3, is DAMVIQNPRYQVTQFGKPVTLSCSQTLNHNVMYWYQQKSSQAPKLLFHYYDKDFNNEADTPDNFQSRRPNTSFCFLDIRSPGLGDTAMYLCATSRGQGNQPQHFGDGTRLSIL.

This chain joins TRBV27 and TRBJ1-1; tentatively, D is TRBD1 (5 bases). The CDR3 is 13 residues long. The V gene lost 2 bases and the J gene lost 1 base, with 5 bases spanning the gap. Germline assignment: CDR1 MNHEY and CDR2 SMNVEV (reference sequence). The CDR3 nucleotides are TGTGCCAGCAGTTTACAGGGGAACACTGAAGCTTTCTTT. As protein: CASSLQGNTEAFF.

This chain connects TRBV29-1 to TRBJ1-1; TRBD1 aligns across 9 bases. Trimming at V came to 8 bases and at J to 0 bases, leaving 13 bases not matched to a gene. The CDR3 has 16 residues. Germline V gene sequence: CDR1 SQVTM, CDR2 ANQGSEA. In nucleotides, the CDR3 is TGCAGCCCTCATGGGGACAGGGAGAACGTGAACACTGAAGCTTTCTTT. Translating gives CSPHGDRENVNTEAFF.

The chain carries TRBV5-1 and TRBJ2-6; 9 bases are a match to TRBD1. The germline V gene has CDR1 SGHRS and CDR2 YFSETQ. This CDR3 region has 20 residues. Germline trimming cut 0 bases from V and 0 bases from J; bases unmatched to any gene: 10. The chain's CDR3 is CASSLGLRGQGHSGANVLTF. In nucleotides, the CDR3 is TGCGCCAGCAGCTTGGGTTTGCGGGGACAGGGACACTCTGGGGCCAACGTCCTGACTTTC.

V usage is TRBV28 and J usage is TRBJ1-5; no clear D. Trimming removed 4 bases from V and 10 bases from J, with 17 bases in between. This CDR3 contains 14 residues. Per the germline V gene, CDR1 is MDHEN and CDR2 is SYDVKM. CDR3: CASSSGRPDYPQHF. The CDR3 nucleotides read TGTGCCAGCAGTTCCGGGAGGCCTGATTATCCCCAGCATTTT.

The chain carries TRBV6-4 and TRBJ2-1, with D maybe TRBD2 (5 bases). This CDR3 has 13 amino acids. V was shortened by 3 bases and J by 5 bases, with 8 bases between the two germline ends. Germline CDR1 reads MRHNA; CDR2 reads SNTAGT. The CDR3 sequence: CASSEAAHNEQFF. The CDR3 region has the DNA TGTGCCAGCAGTGAAGCGGCCCACAATGAGCAGTTCTTC.

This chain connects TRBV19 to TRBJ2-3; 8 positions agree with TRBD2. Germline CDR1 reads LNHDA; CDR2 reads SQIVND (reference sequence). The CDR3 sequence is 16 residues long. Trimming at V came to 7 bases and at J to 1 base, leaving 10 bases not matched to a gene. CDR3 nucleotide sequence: TGTGCCAGTAAATGGCTGGCGGGAGGTGGCACAGATACGCAGTATTTT. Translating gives CASKWLAGGGTDTQYF.

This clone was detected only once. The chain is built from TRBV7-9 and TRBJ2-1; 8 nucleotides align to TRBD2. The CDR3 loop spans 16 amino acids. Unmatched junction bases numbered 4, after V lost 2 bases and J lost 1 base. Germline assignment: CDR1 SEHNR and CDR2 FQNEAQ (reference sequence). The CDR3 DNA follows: TGTGCCAGCAGCTTATTTGCGGGAGGATCCTACAATGAGCAGTTCTTC. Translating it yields CASSLFAGGSYNEQFF.

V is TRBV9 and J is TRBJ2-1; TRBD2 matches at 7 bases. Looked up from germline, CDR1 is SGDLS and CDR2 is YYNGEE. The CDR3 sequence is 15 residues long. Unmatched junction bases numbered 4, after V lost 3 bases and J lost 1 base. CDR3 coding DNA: TGTGCCAGCAGCGGAAGTAGCGGGTCCTACAATGAGCAGTTCTTC. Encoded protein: CASSGSSGSYNEQFF.

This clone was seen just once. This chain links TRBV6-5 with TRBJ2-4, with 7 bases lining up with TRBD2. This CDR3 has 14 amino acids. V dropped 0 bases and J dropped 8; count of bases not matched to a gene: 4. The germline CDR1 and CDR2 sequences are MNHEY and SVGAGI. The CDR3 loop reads CASSYSGGMDIQYF. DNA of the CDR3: TGTGCCAGCAGTTACTCGGGGGGGATGGACATTCAGTACTTC.

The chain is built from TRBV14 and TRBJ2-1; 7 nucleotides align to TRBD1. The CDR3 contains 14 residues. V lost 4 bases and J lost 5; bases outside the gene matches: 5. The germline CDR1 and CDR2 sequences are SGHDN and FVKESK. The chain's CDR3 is CASSRQGQHNEQFF. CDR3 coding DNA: TGTGCCAGCAGCCGCCAGGGACAGCACAATGAGCAGTTCTTC.

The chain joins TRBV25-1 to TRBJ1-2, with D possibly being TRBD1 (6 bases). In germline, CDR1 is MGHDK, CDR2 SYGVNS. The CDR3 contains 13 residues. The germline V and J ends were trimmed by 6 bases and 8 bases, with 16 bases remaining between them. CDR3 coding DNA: TGTGCCAGCAGCTACAGGGCCTCTAAAGGCTACACCTTC. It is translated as CASSYRASKGYTF.

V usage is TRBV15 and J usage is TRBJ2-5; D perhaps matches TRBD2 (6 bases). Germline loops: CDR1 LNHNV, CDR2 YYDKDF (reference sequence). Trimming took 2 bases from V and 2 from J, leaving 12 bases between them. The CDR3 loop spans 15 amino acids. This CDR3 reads CATSRTLATQETQYF. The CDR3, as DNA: TGTGCCACCAGCAGAACCCTAGCGACACAAGAGACCCAGTACTTC.